Listed here are 11 T cell receptor beta chains from one sample, sequenced in a study of cytomegalovirus exposure and HLA in healthy donors. It was with 60 Vbeta and 13 Jbeta primers that the PCR ran. Assay used: immunoSEQ multiplex PCR; TCRdb lists only in-frame clones, some missing. The sample records 200,000 to 250,000 clones, over 75% being singletons. What was sequenced was PBMCs. The receptor set was obtained from a human donor in good health.

The V gene is TRBV19, the J gene TRBJ2-1; 13 positions agree with TRBD2. CDR1 and CDR2 (germline): LNHDA, SQIVND (reference sequence). This CDR3 is 19 amino acids long. V lost 3 bases to trimming and J lost 0 bases; unmatched junction nucleotides: 8. The CDR3 DNA is TGTGCCAGTAGTATCTTCGGACTAGCGGGAGTGGTCTCCTACAATGAGCAGTTCTTC. Translation gives CASSIFGLAGVVSYNEQFF.

The chain is built from TRBV19 and TRBJ2-7, with D tentatively TRBD1 (6 bases). V lost 3 bases and J lost 1, with 13 bases in between. Germline V gene data show CDR1 as LNHDA and CDR2 as SQIVND (reference sequence). The CDR3 contains 15 residues. The CDR3, as DNA: TGTGCCAGTAGTATCGGGGCAGGGGATTCCTACGAGCAGTACTTC. The encoded protein is CASSIGAGDSYEQYF.

The V gene is TRBV10-2, the J gene TRBJ2-6; the D gene is possibly TRBD1 (5 bases). The germline CDR1 and CDR2 sequences are WSHSY and SAAADI. The germline V and J ends were trimmed by 6 bases and 0 bases, with 12 bases remaining between them. CDR3 length: 16 amino acids. The CDR3 region is CASSYRSPSGANVLTF. CDR3 DNA: TGCGCCAGCAGCTACAGGTCCCCCTCTGGGGCCAACGTCCTGACTTTC.

This chain uses TRBV5-1 with TRBJ2-1; no firm D call. The CDR3 covers 16 residues. The V and J ends lost 2 bases and 0 bases respectively, with 12 bases between them. Germline loops: CDR1 SGHRS, CDR2 YFSETQ. In DNA form, the CDR3 reads TGCGCCAGCAGCTTTACGACAAAATCCTCCTACAATGAGCAGTTCTTC. It codes for CASSFTTKSSYNEQFF.

The chain uses TRBV6-5 and TRBJ2-6, with 8 bases that match TRBD1. The CDR3 contains 15 residues. Germline V gene sequence: CDR1 MNHEY, CDR2 SVGAGI. V trimming: 9 bases; J trimming: 0 bases; junction bases outside the gene matches: 4. In DNA, the CDR3 is TGTGCCAGTCAGGGGGCGAGCTCTGGGGCCAACGTCCTGACTTTC. This codes for CASQGASSGANVLTF.

The chain combines TRBV7-2 with TRBJ2-5, with 8 bases lining up with TRBD2. The CDR3 is 14 amino acids. The junction had 14 bases not matched to a gene; V was cut back by 8 bases and J by 9 bases. Germline CDR1 reads SGHTA; CDR2 reads FQGNSA. CDR3 DNA sequence: TGTGCCAGCTATAATAGCGGGGCCCAGGTGTCCCAGTACTTC. Protein sequence: CASYNSGAQVSQYF.

This clone was detected only once. This chain joins TRBV4-1 and TRBJ2-5; TRBD2 matches at 8 bases. V dropped 1 base and J dropped 5; count of bases not matched to a gene: 0. CDR1 and CDR2 (germline): MGHRA, YSYEKL. CDR3 length: 13 amino acids. The CDR3: CASSQGGRETQYF. The CDR3 DNA follows: TGCGCCAGCAGCCAAGGCGGGAGGGAGACCCAGTACTTC.

The rearrangement links TRBV7-2 to TRBJ2-1, with 9 bases identical to TRBD2. V trimming: 5 bases; J trimming: 5 bases; junction bases outside the gene matches: 7. This CDR3 is 15 amino acids long. Germline values: CDR1 SGHTA, CDR2 FQGNSA. The CDR3 DNA is TGTGCCAGCAGCCCCTGGGCTAGCGGGAACAATGAGCAGTTCTTC. Translation gives CASSPWASGNNEQFF.

This rearrangement joins TRBV4-3 to TRBJ2-5; TRBD1 is a possible D gene (6 bases). Trimming took 0 bases from V and 5 from J, leaving 13 bases between them. The CDR3 is 15 amino acids. Germline V gene sequence: CDR1 LGHNA, CDR2 YSLEER. The CDR3 protein is CASSQDIRGWETQYF. CDR3 DNA: TGCGCCAGCAGCCAAGATATCAGGGGCTGGGAGACCCAGTACTTC.

As regards this clone: Sequence at one end of the junction differs from germline and may be a read error. The genes are TRBV14 and TRBJ2-7, with 7 bases aligning to TRBD1. The CDR3 runs to 16 residues. The germline CDR1 and CDR2 sequences are SGHDN and FVKESK. The CDR3 protein is CASRGLDRARSHEQYF. Written as DNA, the CDR3 is TGTGCCAGCAGAGGACTTGACAGGGCGCGCTCCCACGAGCAGTACTTC.

The rearrangement uses TRBV28 and TRBJ2-7; TRBD2 matches 8 bases. Looked up from germline, CDR1 is MDHEN and CDR2 is SYDVKM. V gave up 7 bases and J gave up 0 bases; unmatched junction bases: 5. The CDR3 contains 14 residues. The CDR3 reads CASIPGTSSYEQYF. Here the CDR3 DNA reads TGTGCCAGCATACCCGGGACTAGCTCCTACGAGCAGTACTTC.